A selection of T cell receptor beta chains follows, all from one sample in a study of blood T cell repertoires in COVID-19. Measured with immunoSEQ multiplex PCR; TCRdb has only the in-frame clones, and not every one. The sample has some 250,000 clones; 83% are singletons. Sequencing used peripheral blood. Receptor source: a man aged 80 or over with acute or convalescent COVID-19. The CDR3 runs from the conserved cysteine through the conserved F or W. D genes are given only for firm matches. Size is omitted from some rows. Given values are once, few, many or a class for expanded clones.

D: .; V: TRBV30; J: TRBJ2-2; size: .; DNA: TGTGCCGCAACGACAAAGTTGAACACCGGGGAGCTGTTTTTT; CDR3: CAATTKLNTGELFF
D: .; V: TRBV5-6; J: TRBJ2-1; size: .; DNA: TGTGCCAGCAGCTTGGGCATCGGGTATTCCAACAATGAGCAGTTCTTC; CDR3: CASSLGIGYSNNEQFF
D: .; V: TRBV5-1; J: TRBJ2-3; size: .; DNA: TGCGCCAGCAGCTTGGTTCCTAGCGCCAGCACAGATACGCAGTATTTT; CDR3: CASSLVPSASTDTQYF
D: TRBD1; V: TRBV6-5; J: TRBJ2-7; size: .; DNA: TGTGCCAGCAGATCGGGACAGGGAACCTACGAGCAGTACTTC; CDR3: CASRSGQGTYEQYF
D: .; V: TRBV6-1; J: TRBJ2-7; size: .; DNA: TGTGCCAGCAGTGAACTCCCGGGGAGGAACTCCTACGAGCAGTACTTC; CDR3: CASSELPGRNSYEQYF
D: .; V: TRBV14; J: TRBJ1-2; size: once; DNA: TGTGCCAGCAGCCAAGACAGAAATCAATATGGCTACACCTTC; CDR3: CASSQDRNQYGYTF
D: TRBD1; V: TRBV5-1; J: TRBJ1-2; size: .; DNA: TGCGCCAGCAGTTTGACAGGGGTCCAGGATGGCTACACCTTC; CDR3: CASSLTGVQDGYTF
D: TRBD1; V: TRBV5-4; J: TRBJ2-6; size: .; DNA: TGTGCCAGCAGCTTAGGACAGGGACTCTCTGGGGCCAACGTCCTGACTTTC; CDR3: CASSLGQGLSGANVLTF
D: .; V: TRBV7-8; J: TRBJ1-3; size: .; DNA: TGTGCCAGCAGCCCCCGCAGCCGGAGCTCTGGAAACACCATATATTTT; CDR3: CASSPRSRSSGNTIYF
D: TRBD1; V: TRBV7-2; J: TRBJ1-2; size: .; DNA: TGTGCCAGCAGCTTAGATCCCTCAGGGGGCCGGGGCTACACCTTC; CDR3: CASSLDPSGGRGYTF
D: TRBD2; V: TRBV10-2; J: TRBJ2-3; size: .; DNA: TGCGCCAGCAGTGTCGCTAGCGGGAGGGCTGGAGATACGCAGTATTTT; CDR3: CASSVASGRAGDTQYF
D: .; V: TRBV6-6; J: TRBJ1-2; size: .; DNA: TGTGCCAGCAGTTACGAGGGGGACTACACCTTC; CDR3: CASSYEGDYTF
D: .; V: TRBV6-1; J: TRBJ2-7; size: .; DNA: TGTGCCAGCAGTGAAAGGAGCTCCTACGAGCAGTACTTC; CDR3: CASSERSSYEQYF
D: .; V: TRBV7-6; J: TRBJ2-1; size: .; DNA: TGTGCCAGCAGCTTACTGACAGGCGCTAACAATGAGCAGTTCTTC; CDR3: CASSLLTGANNEQFF
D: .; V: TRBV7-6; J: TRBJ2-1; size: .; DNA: TGTGCCAGCAGCTCAACCCAGGGTCCCCAGTTCTTC; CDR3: CASSSTQGPQFF
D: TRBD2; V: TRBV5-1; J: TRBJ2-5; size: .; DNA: TGCGCCAGCAGCTTGTTTCTAGCGGGGGGCCAAGAGACCCAGTACTTC; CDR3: CASSLFLAGGQETQYF
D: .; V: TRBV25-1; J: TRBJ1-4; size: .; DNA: TGTGCCAGCAGACAGGGCAATGAAAAACTGTTTTTT; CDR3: CASRQGNEKLFF
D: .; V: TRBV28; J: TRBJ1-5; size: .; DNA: TGTGCCAGCAGTTTGGGGAGAGGTAAGGGGGACAATCAGCCCCAGCATTTT; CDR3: CASSLGRGKGDNQPQHF
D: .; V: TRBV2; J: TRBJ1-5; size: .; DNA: TGTGCCAGCAATCGGGAGGGCGACCAGCCCCAGCATTTT; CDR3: CASNREGDQPQHF
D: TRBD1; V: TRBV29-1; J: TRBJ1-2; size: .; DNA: TGCAGCGTTGAAGGTCGGGACAGGGCCTATGGCTACACCTTC; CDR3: CSVEGRDRAYGYTF
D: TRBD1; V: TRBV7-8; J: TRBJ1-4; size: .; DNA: TGTGCCAGCAGCTTAGAAGGGACAGTACTAAATGAAAAACTGTTTTTT; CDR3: CASSLEGTVLNEKLFF
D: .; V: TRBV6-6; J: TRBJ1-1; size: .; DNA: TGTGCCAGCAGAACCGACAGGAACATGAACACTGAAGCTTTCTTT; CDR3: CASRTDRNMNTEAFF
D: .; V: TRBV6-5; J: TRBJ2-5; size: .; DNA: TGTGCCAGCAGTTGGACAGAGCAAGAGACCCAGTACTTC; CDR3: CASSWTEQETQYF
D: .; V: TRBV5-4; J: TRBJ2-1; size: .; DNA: TGTGCCAGCAGCTTGGTTCCGCAGGACAATGAGCAGTTCTTC; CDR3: CASSLVPQDNEQFF
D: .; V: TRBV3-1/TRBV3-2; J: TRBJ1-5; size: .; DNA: TGTGCCAGCAGCCAGCGAGATAGCAATCAGCCCCAGCATTTT; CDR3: CASSQRDSNQPQHF
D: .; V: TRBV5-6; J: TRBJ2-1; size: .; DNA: TGTGCCAGCAGCGCCGTTGCCCGGGGTGATGAGCAGTTCTTC; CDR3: CASSAVARGDEQFF
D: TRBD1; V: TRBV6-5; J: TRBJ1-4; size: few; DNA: TGTGCCAGCAGTTACTCCGGGGGACAGGGGTCGGAAAAACTGTTTTTT; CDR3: CASSYSGGQGSEKLFF
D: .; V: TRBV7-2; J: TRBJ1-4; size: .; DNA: TGTGCCAGCAGCTTTGGCGGACAGCCTAATGAAAAACTGTTTTTT; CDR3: CASSFGGQPNEKLFF
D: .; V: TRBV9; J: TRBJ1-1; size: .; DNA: TGTGCCAGCAGCGTCCAGGGGCAAAACACTGAAGCTTTCTTT; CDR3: CASSVQGQNTEAFF
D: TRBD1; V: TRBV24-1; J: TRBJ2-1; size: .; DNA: TGTGCCACCAGTGATCTGGACAGGTCCAATGAGCAGTTCTTC; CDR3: CATSDLDRSNEQFF
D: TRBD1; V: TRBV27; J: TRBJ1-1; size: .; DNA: TGTGCCAGCTCCGGCGCGGGACAGAGGAACACTGAAGCTTTCTTT; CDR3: CASSGAGQRNTEAFF
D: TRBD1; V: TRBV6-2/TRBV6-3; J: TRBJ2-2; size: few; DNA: TGTGCCAGCAGTCAACAGGGGGCAGCCGGGGAGCTGTTTTTT; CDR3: CASSQQGAAGELFF
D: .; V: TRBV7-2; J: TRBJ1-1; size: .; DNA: TGTGCCAGCAGCCCACGGGAGGCGTACACTGAAGCTTTCTTT; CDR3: CASSPREAYTEAFF
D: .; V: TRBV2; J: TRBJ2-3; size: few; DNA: TGTGCCAGCAGGGTGACTAGTGGTACGCAGTATTTT; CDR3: CASRVTSGTQYF
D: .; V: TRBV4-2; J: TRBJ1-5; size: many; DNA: TGTGCCAGCAGCGAAACAGGGCCTAGCAATCAGCCCCAGCATTTT; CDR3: CASSETGPSNQPQHF
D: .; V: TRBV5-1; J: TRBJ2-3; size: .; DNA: TGCGCCAGCAGCTTGGTATCGCGCCAAGTCGAGGGTACGCAGTATTTT; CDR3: CASSLVSRQVEGTQYF
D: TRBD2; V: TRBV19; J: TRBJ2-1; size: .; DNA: TGTGCCAGTAGTAGGCCCAGGGGAGCAGCGGGGGCCTACAATGAGCAGTTCTTC; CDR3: CASSRPRGAAGAYNEQFF